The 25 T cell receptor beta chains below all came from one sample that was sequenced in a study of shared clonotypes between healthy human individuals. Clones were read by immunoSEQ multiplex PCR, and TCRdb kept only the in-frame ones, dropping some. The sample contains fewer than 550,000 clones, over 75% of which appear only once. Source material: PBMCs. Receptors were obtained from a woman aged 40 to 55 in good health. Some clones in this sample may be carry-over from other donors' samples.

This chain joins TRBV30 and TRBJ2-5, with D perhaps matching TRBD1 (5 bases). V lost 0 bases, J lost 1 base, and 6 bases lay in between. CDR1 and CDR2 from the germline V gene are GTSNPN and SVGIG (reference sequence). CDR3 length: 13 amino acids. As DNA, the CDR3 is TGTGCCTGGAGTGTAACAGGCCAAGAGACCCAGTACTTC. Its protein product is CAWSVTGQETQYF.

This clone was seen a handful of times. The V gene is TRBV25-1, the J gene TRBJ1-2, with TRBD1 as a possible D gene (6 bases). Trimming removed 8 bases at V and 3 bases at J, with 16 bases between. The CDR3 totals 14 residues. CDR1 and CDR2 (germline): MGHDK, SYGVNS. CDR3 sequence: CASQDKGGDYGYTF. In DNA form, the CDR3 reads TGTGCCAGCCAGGATAAAGGGGGAGACTATGGCTACACCTTC.

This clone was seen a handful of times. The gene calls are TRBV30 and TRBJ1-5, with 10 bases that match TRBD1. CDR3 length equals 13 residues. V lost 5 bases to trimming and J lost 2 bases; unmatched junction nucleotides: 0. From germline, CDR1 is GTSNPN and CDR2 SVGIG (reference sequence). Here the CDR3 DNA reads TGTGCCTGGGGGACAGGGGGCAATCAGCCCCAGCATTTT. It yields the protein CAWGTGGNQPQHF. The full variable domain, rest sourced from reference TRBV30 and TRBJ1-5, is SQTIHQWPATLVQPVGSPLSLECTVEGTSNPNLYWYRQAAGRGLQLLFYSVGIGQISSEVPQNLSASRPQDRQFILSSKKLLLSDSGFYLCAWGTGGNQPQHFGDGTRLSIL.

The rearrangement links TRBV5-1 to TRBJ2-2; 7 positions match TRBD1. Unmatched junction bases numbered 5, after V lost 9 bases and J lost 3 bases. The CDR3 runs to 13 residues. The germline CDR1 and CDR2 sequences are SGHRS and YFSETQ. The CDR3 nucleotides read TGCGCCACTTCGCAGGGGGACACCGGGGAGCTGTTTTTT. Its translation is CATSQGDTGELFF.

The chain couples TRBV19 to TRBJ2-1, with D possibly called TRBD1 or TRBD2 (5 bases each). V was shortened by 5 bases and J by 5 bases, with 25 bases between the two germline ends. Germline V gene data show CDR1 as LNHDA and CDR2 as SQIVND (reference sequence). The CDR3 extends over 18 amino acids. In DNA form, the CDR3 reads TGTGCCAGTAGTCCACCCCCCCGGGGCCCGGGCACCCACAATGAGCAGTTCTTC. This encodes CASSPPPRGPGTHNEQFF.

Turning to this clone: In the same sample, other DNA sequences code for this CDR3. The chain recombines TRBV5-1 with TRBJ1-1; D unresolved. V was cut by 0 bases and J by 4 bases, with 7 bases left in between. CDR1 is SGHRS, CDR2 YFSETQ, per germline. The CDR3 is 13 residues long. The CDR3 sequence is CASSLGEGTEAFF. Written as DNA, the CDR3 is TGCGCCAGCAGCTTGGGGGAAGGCACTGAAGCTTTCTTT.

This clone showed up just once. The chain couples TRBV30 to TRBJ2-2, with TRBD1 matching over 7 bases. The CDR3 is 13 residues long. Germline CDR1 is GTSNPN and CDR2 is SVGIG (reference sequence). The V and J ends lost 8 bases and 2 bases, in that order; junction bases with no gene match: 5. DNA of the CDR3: TGTGCCATCACAGGGGTTAACACCGGGGAGCTGTTTTTT. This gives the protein CAITGVNTGELFF.

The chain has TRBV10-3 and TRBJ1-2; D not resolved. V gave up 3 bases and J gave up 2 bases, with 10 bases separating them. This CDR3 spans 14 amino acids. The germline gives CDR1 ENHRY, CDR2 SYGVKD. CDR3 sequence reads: CAISERGPNYGYTF. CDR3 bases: TGTGCCATCAGTGAACGAGGGCCAAACTATGGCTACACCTTC.

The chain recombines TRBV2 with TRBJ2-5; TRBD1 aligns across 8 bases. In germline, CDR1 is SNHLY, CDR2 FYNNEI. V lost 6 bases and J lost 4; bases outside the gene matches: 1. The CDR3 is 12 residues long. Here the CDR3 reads CASRDRAETQYF. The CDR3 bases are TGTGCCAGCAGGGACAGGGCAGAGACCCAGTACTTC. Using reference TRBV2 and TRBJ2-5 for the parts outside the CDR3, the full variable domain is EPEVTQTPSHQVTQMGQEVILRCVPISNHLYFYWYRQILGQKVEFLVSFYNNEISEKSEIFDDQFSVERPDGSNFTLKIRSTKLEDSAMYFCASRDRAETQYFGPGTRLLVL.

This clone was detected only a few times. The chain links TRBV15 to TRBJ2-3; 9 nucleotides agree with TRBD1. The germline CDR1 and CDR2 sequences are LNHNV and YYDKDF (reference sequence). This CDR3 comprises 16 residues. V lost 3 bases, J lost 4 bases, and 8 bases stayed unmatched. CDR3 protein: CATSSSTGGGPDTQYF. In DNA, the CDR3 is TGTGCCACCAGCAGTTCGACAGGGGGAGGCCCAGATACGCAGTATTTT.

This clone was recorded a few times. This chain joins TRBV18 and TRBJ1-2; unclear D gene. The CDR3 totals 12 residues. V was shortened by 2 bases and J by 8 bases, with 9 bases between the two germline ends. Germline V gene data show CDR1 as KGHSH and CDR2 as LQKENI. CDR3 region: CASSPDRRGYTF. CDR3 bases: TGTGCCAGCTCACCAGACCGGCGGGGCTACACCTTC.

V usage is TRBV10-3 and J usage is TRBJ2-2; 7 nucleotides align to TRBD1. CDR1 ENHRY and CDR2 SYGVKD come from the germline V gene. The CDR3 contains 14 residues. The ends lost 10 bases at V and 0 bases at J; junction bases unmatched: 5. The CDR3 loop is CATRQGPNTGELFF. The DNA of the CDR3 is TGTGCCACCAGACAGGGCCCGAACACCGGGGAGCTGTTTTTT.

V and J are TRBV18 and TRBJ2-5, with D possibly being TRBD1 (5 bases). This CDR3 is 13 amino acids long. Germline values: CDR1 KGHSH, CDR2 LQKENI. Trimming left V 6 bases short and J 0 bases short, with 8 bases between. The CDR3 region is CASSRQYQETQYF. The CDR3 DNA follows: TGTGCCAGCTCCCGACAGTACCAAGAGACCCAGTACTTC.

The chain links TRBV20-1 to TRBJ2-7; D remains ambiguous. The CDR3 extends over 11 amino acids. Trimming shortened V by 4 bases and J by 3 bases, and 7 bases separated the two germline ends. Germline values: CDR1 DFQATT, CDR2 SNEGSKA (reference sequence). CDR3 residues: CSAIAGYEQYF. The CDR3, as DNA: TGCAGTGCTATCGCAGGCTACGAGCAGTACTTC.

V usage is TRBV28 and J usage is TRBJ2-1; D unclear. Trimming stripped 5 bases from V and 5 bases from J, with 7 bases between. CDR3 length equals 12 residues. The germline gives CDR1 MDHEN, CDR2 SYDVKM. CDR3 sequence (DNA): TGTGCCAGCAGTCCATTGGACAATGAGCAGTTCTTC. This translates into CASSPLDNEQFF. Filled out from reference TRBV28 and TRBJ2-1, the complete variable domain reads DVKVTQSSRYLVKRTGEKVFLECVQDMDHENMFWYRQDPGLGLRLIYFSYDVKMKEKGDIPEGYSVSREKKERFSLILESASTNQTSMYLCASSPLDNEQFFGPGTRLTVL.

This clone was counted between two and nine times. The CDR3 loop is CASRRGFGNQPQHF. As DNA, the CDR3 is TGTGCCAGCAGGAGGGGTTTTGGGAATCAGCCCCAGCATTTT. This chain links TRBV6-1 with TRBJ1-5; a possible D gene is TRBD1 (5 bases). Between the trimmed V and J ends, which lost 6 bases and 4 bases, there was a span of 13 bases. The CDR3 contains 14 residues. The germline CDR1 and CDR2 sequences are MNHNS and SASEGT.

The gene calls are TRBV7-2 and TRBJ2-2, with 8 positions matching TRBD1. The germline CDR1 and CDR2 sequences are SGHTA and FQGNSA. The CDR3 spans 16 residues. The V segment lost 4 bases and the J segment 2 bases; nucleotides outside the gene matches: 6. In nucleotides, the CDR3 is TGTGCCAGCAGCTCGTACGGACAGGGTAACACCGGGGAGCTGTTTTTT. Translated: CASSSYGQGNTGELFF.

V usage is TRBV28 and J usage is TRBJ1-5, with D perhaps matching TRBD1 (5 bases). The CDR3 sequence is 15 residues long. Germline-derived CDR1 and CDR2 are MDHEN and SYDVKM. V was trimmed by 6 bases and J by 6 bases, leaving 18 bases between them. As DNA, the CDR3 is TGTGCCAGCAGGCTCGGTGGGGGGGAGGTTCAGCCCCAGCATTTT. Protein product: CASRLGGGEVQPQHF.

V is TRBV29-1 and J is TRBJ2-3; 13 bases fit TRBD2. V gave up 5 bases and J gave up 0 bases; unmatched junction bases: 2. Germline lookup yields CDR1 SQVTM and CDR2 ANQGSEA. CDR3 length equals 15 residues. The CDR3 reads CSVKGLAGSTDTQYF. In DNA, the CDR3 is TGCAGCGTTAAGGGACTAGCGGGGAGCACAGATACGCAGTATTTT.

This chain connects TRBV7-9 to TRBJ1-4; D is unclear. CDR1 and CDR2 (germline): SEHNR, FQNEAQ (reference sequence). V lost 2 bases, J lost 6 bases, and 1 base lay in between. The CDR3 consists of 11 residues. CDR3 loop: CASSLYEKLFF. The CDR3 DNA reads TGTGCCAGCAGCTTATATGAAAAACTGTTTTTT.

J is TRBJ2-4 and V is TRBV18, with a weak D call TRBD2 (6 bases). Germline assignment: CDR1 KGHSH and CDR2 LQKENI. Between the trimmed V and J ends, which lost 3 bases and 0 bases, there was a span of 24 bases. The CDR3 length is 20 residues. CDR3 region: CASSPLSGSLEGIAKNIQYF. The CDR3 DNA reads TGTGCCAGCTCACCTCTGTCCGGGAGTCTGGAGGGGATAGCCAAAAACATTCAGTACTTC.

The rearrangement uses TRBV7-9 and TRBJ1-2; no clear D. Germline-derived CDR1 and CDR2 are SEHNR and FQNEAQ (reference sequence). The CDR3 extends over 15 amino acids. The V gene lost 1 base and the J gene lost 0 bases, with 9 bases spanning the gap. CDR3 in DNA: TGTGCCAGCAGCTTAGGGCCCACCCCTAACTATGGCTACACCTTC. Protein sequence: CASSLGPTPNYGYTF.

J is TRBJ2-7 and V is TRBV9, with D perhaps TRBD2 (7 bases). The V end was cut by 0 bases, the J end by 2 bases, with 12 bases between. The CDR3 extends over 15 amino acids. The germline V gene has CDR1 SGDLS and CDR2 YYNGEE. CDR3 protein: CASSVGSGDTYEQYF. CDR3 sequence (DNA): TGTGCCAGCAGCGTAGGCAGCGGGGACACCTACGAGCAGTACTTC.

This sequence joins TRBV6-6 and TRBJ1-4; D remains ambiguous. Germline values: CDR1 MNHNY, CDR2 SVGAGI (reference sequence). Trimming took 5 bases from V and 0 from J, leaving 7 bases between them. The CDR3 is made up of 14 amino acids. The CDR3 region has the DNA TGTGCCAGCAGTACAATTGCAACTAATGAAAAACTGTTTTTT. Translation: CASSTIATNEKLFF.

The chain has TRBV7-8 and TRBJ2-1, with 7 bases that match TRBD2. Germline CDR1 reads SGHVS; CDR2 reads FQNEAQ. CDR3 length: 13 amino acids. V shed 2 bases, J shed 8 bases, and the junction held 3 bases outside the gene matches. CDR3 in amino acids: CASSLHTSDEQFF. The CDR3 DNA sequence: TGTGCCAGCAGCTTACACACTAGCGATGAGCAGTTCTTC.